This T cell receptor (beta chain) was sequenced for a study of T cell changes during pregnancy in multiple sclerosis. The data were produced by immunoSEQ multiplex PCR, yet TCRdb's version contains in-frame clones alone and is incomplete. This sample has under 85,000 clones, with just over 90% found just once. The CDR3 spans 14 residues. Trimming shortened V by 0 bases and J by 0 bases, and 6 bases separated the two germline ends. CDR1 and CDR2 from the germline V gene are MNHNY and SVGAGI (reference sequence). This clonotype originated in a female donor with multiple sclerosis, enrolled in a pregnancy study. This chain uses TRBV6-6 with TRBJ2-7; weak D call: TRBD1 (5 bases). The sequences come from CD4+ T cells from peripheral blood mononuclear cells, collected in the second trimester of pregnancy. CDR3 in DNA: TGTGCCAGCAGTTACTCAAGGGGCTCCTACGAGCAGTACTTC. It specifies CASSYSRGSYEQYF.